This T cell receptor (beta chain) was sequenced for a study of shared clonotypes between healthy human individuals. Study conclusions and caveats: Non-shared clonotypes had lower generation probabilities than clonotypes shared by all four sorted-subset donors. Across subsets, estimated richness was generally greater for naive than for memory populations.

TCRdb's table, derived via immunoSEQ multiplex PCR, lists solely in-frame clones and lacks some. The sample contains some 2,000,000 clones, roughly 95% of which appear only once. Healthy HIV-negative adults without recent acute infections or vaccinations served as donors. Germline V gene sequence: CDR1 MNHEY, CDR2 SVGAGI. There are 13 residues in the CDR3. Trimming shortened V by 2 bases and J by 5 bases, and 10 bases separated the two germline ends. This clone was found a few times. What it recognizes is unknown. J is TRBJ2-7 and V is TRBV6-5; tentative D call: TRBD1 (6 bases). The source of this sequence is a man between 18 and 29 years old in good health. The sample comprised naive CD4+ T cells sorted from blood. Indicated subset: CD45RA+ positively selected. CDR3 residues: CASSYGGVNEQYF. The CDR3 region has the DNA TGTGCCAGCAGTTACGGGGGCGTGAACGAGCAGTACTTC.